This T cell receptor (beta chain) was captured in a study of neurological immune-mediated disorders. General study results and limits: Private repertoires in all groups were suggested by the absence of shared CDR3 amino acid sequences among expanded clones across subjects. Neither clinical nor MRI features were associated with the multiple sclerosis repertoire cluster.

The junction had 11 bases not matched to a gene; V was cut back by 3 bases and J by 3 bases. This CDR3 spans 18 amino acids. Germline V CDR1 and CDR2: SGHTA, FQGNSA. The cDNA was generated by 5'RACE with 10-nucleotide random UMIs. In TCRdb, the 5' RACE reads were re-called with MiXCR into one record per CDR3 protein. The repertoire consists of approximately 50,000 distinct CDR3 sequences, with roughly 3.8% occurring once and the leading ten covering roughly 7.1%. Unsorted libraries came from 2 million PBMCs stored at -80 °C. This clonotype was observed many times. Its antigen remains unknown. Material for sequencing was PBMCs. The TCR sequence derives from a man in his sixties with multiple sclerosis. This sequence joins TRBV7-2 and TRBJ2-3; 11 bases fit TRBD2. Here the CDR3 DNA reads TGTGCCAGCAGCTTTAGGCCCCCACTAGCGGGGGTAACAGATACGCAGTATTTT. Encoded protein: CASSFRPPLAGVTDTQYF. Complete variable domain (other parts from reference TRBV7-2 and TRBJ2-3): GAGVSQSPSNKVTEKGKDVELRCDPISGHTALYWYRQSLGQGLEFLIYFQGNSAPDKSGLPSDRFSAERTGGSVSTLTIQRTQQEDSAVYLCASSFRPPLAGVTDTQYFGPGTRLTVL.